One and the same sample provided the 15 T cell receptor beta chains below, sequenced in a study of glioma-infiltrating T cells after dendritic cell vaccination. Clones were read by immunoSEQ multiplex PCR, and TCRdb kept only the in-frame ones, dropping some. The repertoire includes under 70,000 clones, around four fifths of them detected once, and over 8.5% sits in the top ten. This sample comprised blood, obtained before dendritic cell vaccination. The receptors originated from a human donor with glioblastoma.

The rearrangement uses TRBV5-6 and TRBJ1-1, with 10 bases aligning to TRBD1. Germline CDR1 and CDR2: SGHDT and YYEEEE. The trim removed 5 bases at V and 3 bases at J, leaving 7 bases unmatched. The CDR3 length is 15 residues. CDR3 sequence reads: CASSALGQGHTEAFF. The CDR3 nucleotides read TGTGCCAGCAGTGCCCTGGGACAGGGGCACACTGAAGCTTTCTTT.

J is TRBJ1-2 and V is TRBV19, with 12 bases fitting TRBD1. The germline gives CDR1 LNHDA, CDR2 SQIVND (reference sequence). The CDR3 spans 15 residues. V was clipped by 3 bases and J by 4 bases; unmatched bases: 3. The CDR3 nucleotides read TGTGCCAGTAGTATCGGGACAGGGGGCGGCTATGGCTACACCTTC. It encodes CASSIGTGGGYGYTF.

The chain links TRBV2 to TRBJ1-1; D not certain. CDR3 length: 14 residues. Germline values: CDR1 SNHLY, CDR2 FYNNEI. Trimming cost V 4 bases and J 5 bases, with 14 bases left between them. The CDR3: CASSVQRVRTEAFF. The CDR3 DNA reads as TGTGCCAGCAGTGTTCAACGGGTTCGGACTGAAGCTTTCTTT.

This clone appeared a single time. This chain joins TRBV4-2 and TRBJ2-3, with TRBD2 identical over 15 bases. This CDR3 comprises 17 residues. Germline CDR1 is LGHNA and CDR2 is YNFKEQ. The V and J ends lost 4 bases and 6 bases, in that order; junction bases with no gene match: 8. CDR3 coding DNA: TGTGCCAGCAGCCCTCGGACTAGCGGGGGGGCGTCGGATACGCAGTATTTT. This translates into CASSPRTSGGASDTQYF.

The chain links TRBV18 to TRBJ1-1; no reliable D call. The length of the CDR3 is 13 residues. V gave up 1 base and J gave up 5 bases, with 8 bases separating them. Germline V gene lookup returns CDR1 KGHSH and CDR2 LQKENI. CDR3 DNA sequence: TGTGCCAGCTCACCACTAGAGTGGACTGAAGCTTTCTTT. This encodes CASSPLEWTEAFF.

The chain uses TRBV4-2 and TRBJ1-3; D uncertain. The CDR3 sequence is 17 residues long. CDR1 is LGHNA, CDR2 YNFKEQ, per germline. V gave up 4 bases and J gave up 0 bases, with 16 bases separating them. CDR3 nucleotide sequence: TGTGCCAGCAGCCCCGGAGACGCCCGGAGCTCTGGAAACACCATATATTTT. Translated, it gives CASSPGDARSSGNTIYF.

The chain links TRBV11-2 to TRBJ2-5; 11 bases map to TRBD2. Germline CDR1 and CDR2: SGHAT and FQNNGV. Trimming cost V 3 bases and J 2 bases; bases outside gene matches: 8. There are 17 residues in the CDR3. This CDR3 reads CASSLLYPSGGQETQYF. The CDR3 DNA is TGTGCCAGCAGCTTGCTCTACCCTAGCGGGGGGCAAGAGACCCAGTACTTC.

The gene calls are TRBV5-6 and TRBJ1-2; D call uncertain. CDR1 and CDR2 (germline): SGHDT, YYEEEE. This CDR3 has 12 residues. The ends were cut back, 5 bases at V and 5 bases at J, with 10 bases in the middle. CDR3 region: CASSPRLYGYTF. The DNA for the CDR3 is TGTGCCAGCAGTCCACGGTTGTATGGCTACACCTTC.

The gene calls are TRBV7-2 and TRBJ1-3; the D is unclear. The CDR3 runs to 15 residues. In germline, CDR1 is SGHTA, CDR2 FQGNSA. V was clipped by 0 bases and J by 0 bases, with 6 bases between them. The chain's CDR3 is CASSLAGSSGNTIYF. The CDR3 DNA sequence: TGTGCCAGCAGCTTAGCGGGGAGCTCTGGAAACACCATATATTTT.

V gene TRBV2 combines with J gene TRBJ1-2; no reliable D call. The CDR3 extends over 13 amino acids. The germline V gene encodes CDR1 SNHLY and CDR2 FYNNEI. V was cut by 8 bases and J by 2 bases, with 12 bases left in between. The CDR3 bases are TGTGCCAGCGGGGAGCCGCCGAACTATGGCTACACCTTC. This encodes CASGEPPNYGYTF. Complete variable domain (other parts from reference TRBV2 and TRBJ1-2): EPEVTQTPSHQVTQMGQEVILRCVPISNHLYFYWYRQILGQKVEFLVSFYNNEISEKSEIFDDQFSVERPDGSNFTLKIRSTKLEDSAMYFCASGEPPNYGYTFGSGTRLTVV.

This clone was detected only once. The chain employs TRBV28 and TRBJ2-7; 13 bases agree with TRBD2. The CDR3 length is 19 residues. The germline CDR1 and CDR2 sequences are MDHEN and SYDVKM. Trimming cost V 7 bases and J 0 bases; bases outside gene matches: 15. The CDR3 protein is CASNTQWTSGGLSSYEQYF. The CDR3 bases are TGTGCCAGCAATACTCAGTGGACTAGCGGGGGCCTCTCCTCCTACGAGCAGTACTTC.

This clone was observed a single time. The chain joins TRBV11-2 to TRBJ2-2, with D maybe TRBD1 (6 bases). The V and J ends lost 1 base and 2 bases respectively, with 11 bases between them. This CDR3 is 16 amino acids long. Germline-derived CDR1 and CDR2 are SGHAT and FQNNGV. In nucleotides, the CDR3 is TGTGCCAGCAGCTTAGCCGGACAGCTTAACACCGGGGAGCTGTTTTTT. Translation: CASSLAGQLNTGELFF. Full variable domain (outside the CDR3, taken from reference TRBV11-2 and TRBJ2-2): EAGVAQSPRYKIIEKRQSVAFWCNPISGHATLYWYQQILGQGPKLLIQFQNNGVVDDSQLPKDRFSAERLKGVDSTLKIQPAKLEDSAVYLCASSLAGQLNTGELFFGEGSRLTVL.

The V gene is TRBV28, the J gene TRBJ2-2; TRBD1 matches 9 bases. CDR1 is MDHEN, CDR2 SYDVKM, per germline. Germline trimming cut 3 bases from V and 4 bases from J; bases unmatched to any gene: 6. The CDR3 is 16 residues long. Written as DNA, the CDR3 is TGTGCCAGCAGTTTGAGGACAGGGGACCTCACCGGGGAGCTGTTTTTT. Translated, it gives CASSLRTGDLTGELFF.

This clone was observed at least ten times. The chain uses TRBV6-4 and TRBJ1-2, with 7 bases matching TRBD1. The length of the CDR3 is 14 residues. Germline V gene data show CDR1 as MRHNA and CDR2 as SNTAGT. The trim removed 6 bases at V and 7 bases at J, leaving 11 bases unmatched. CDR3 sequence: CASSGPEGAGGYTF. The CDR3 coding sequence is TGTGCCAGCAGCGGTCCGGAGGGGGCTGGTGGCTACACCTTC.

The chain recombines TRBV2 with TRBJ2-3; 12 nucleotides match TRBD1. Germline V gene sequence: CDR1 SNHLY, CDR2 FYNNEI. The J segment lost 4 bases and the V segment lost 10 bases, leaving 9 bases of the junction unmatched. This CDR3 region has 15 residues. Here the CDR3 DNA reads TGTGCCATGGGACAGGGGGCAATTGGGGCAGATACGCAGTATTTT. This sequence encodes CAMGQGAIGADTQYF. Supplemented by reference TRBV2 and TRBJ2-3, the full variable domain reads EPEVTQTPSHQVTQMGQEVILRCVPISNHLYFYWYRQILGQKVEFLVSFYNNEISEKSEIFDDQFSVERPDGSNFTLKIRSTKLEDSAMYFCAMGQGAIGADTQYFGPGTRLTVL.